This T cell receptor beta chain was sequenced in a study of lymphopenia after photon versus proton radiotherapy. Points from the study as a whole: Post-nadir TCR diversity decline inversely tracked overall survival among those who died. Better survival with proton therapy was suggested as possible, not demonstrated. Photon-treated patients lost naive T cells and TCR diversity; proton-treated stayed stable. Post-nadir diversity loss with photons came from oligoclonal expansion, particularly CD8+ Temra cells.

As for this clone: What it binds is not known.

The CDR3 has 15 residues. From germline, CDR1 is MGHRA and CDR2 YSYEKL. V was clipped by 0 bases and J by 4 bases, with 11 bases between them. The repertoire was sequenced with immunoSEQ multiplex PCR; TCRdb's copy has only in-frame clones and lacks some. The table lists approximately 45,000 clones, over 75% of them singletons, with 2.2% in the top ten. The source is a man aged 35 to 55 with gastric cancer. Material: peripheral blood, obtained from a patient treated with photon-based radiotherapy. The rearrangement uses TRBV4-1 and TRBJ2-3; a weak D match, TRBD1 (5 bases). The CDR3 DNA reads as TGCGCCAGCAGCCAAGACCAGTGGGGCGCAGATACGCAGTATTTT. Protein: CASSQDQWGADTQYF.